A selection of T cell receptor beta chains follows, all from one sample in a study of T cell responses to AZD1222 COVID-19 vaccine. The data were produced by immunoSEQ multiplex PCR, yet TCRdb's version contains in-frame clones alone and is incomplete. The sample shows around 110,000 clones, about 90% of them seen only once. Source: peripheral blood, taken 28 days after the second AZD1222 dose. The receptors shown here come from an adult who received the AZD1222 COVID-19 vaccine. CDR3s include the opening cysteine and the closing phenylalanine or tryptophan. D genes are given only for firm matches. Clone size, where shown, is once, few, many, or a class for clones that have expanded.

d_gene: .
abundance: .
j_gene: TRBJ2-7
v_gene: TRBV30
CDR3nt: TGTGCCTGCGATTTAACAGGACTCTCCTACGAGCAGTACTTC
CDR3aa: CACDLTGLSYEQYF

d_gene: TRBD1
abundance: .
j_gene: TRBJ1-2
v_gene: TRBV6-5
CDR3nt: TGTGCCAGCAGTAAAAGGACAGGGGGCGAAGGGGGCTACACCTTC
CDR3aa: CASSKRTGGEGGYTF

d_gene: TRBD1
abundance: .
j_gene: TRBJ2-1
v_gene: TRBV29-1
CDR3nt: TGCAGCGACCTGGGACAGGGGGTAAACAATGAGCAGTTCTTC
CDR3aa: CSDLGQGVNNEQFF

d_gene: TRBD2
abundance: .
j_gene: TRBJ2-7
v_gene: TRBV12-3/TRBV12-4
CDR3nt: TGTGCCAGCAGTTTTAGGCGGGAGTACGAGCAGTACTTC
CDR3aa: CASSFRREYEQYF

d_gene: .
abundance: .
j_gene: TRBJ1-3
v_gene: TRBV7-8
CDR3nt: TGTGCCAGCAGCGAGGGTTATCCACGCTCTGGAAACACCATATATTTT
CDR3aa: CASSEGYPRSGNTIYF

d_gene: TRBD1
abundance: .
j_gene: TRBJ2-7
v_gene: TRBV6-5
CDR3nt: TGTGCCAGCAGAGCCTCCGGGACAGGGCTCTACGAGCAGTACTTC
CDR3aa: CASRASGTGLYEQYF

d_gene: TRBD2
abundance: .
j_gene: TRBJ2-5
v_gene: TRBV28
CDR3nt: TGTGCCAGCAGTTTCGCTAGCGGTAGTGGAGAGACCCAGTACTTC
CDR3aa: CASSFASGSGETQYF

d_gene: .
abundance: .
j_gene: TRBJ1-1
v_gene: TRBV5-1
CDR3nt: TGCGCCAGCAGCCCTGCAGCAAACACTGAAGCTTTCTTT
CDR3aa: CASSPAANTEAFF

d_gene: TRBD1
abundance: .
j_gene: TRBJ1-3
v_gene: TRBV6-1
CDR3nt: TGTGCCAGCAGTGAGAGGACAGGGGGAAGGGGAAACACCATATATTTT
CDR3aa: CASSERTGGRGNTIYF

d_gene: .
abundance: .
j_gene: TRBJ1-1
v_gene: TRBV27
CDR3nt: TGTGCCAGCAGTTTATCGTATGAGGGGTTGACTGAAGCTTTCTTT
CDR3aa: CASSLSYEGLTEAFF

d_gene: TRBD1
abundance: once
j_gene: TRBJ2-7
v_gene: TRBV2
CDR3nt: TGTGCCAGCAGCAACGGACAGGTTACCAGCGAGCAGTACTTC
CDR3aa: CASSNGQVTSEQYF

d_gene: TRBD1
abundance: .
j_gene: TRBJ2-6
v_gene: TRBV4-2
CDR3nt: TGTGCCAGCAGCTCGAGGACAGGGGTTACCTCTGGGGCCAACGTCCTGACTTTC
CDR3aa: CASSSRTGVTSGANVLTF

d_gene: .
abundance: .
j_gene: TRBJ2-7
v_gene: TRBV7-2
CDR3nt: TGTGCCAGCAGCCTCGGGCTAGCGTTATACGAGCAGTACTTC
CDR3aa: CASSLGLALYEQYF

d_gene: TRBD2
abundance: .
j_gene: TRBJ2-7
v_gene: TRBV3-1/TRBV3-2
CDR3nt: TGTGCCAGCAGCCTTAGGGCAAGCGGGAGGGACGAGCAGTACTTC
CDR3aa: CASSLRASGRDEQYF

d_gene: .
abundance: .
j_gene: TRBJ1-3
v_gene: TRBV7-9
CDR3nt: TGTGCCAGCAGCTTAGCGGCAGACGGCGGAAACACCATATATTTT
CDR3aa: CASSLAADGGNTIYF

d_gene: .
abundance: .
j_gene: TRBJ1-2
v_gene: TRBV4-2
CDR3nt: TGTGCCAGCAGCCTCCGGGACGCGACCTTCTACACCTTC
CDR3aa: CASSLRDATFYTF

d_gene: .
abundance: .
j_gene: TRBJ1-6
v_gene: TRBV9
CDR3nt: TGTGCCAGCTCTCAAACCAAGGGTAATAATTCACCCCTCCACTTT
CDR3aa: CASSQTKGNNSPLHF

d_gene: .
abundance: .
j_gene: TRBJ1-2
v_gene: TRBV28
CDR3nt: TGTGCCAGCAGTTCGGAGATCTATGGCTACACCTTC
CDR3aa: CASSSEIYGYTF

d_gene: TRBD2
abundance: .
j_gene: TRBJ2-4
v_gene: TRBV3-1/TRBV3-2
CDR3nt: TGTGCCAGCAGCAAGGCCCGGACTAGCGGGGGGAAAAACATTCAGTACTTC
CDR3aa: CASSKARTSGGKNIQYF

d_gene: TRBD1
abundance: .
j_gene: TRBJ2-1
v_gene: TRBV18
CDR3nt: TGTGCCAGCGCGCCGAAAGGGGGCTATTACAATGAGCAGTTCTTC
CDR3aa: CASAPKGGYYNEQFF

d_gene: TRBD2
abundance: .
j_gene: TRBJ2-1
v_gene: TRBV3-1/TRBV3-2
CDR3nt: TGTGCCAGCAGCCGAATCACTAGCGGGAGCGGGGATGAGCAGTTCTTC
CDR3aa: CASSRITSGSGDEQFF

d_gene: .
abundance: .
j_gene: TRBJ1-5
v_gene: TRBV30
CDR3nt: TGTGCCTGGAACGGTAGCAATCAGCCCCAGCATTTT
CDR3aa: CAWNGSNQPQHF

d_gene: .
abundance: .
j_gene: TRBJ2-3
v_gene: TRBV9
CDR3nt: TGTGCCAGCAGCGTAGAGGGGCGTACTAGCACAGATACGCAGTATTTT
CDR3aa: CASSVEGRTSTDTQYF

d_gene: .
abundance: .
j_gene: TRBJ2-1
v_gene: TRBV15
CDR3nt: TGTGCCACCAGCAGAGATGAAGAAATCAATGAGCAGTTCTTC
CDR3aa: CATSRDEEINEQFF

d_gene: TRBD1
abundance: once
j_gene: TRBJ2-7
v_gene: TRBV9
CDR3nt: TGTGCCAGCAGCCCTGACAGGGCTGGTGAGCAGTACTTC
CDR3aa: CASSPDRAGEQYF

d_gene: .
abundance: .
j_gene: TRBJ2-7
v_gene: TRBV11-2
CDR3nt: TGTGCCAGCAGCTTAGAATGGGTTCCTGGGGTTGAGCAGTACTTC
CDR3aa: CASSLEWVPGVEQYF

d_gene: .
abundance: .
j_gene: TRBJ1-5
v_gene: TRBV27
CDR3nt: TGTGCCAGCAGTCCCCAGATTTTTGGTAACCAGGGGAGCAATCAGCCCCAGCATTTT
CDR3aa: CASSPQIFGNQGSNQPQHF

d_gene: .
abundance: .
j_gene: TRBJ2-7
v_gene: TRBV18
CDR3nt: TGTGCCAGCTCACCTCCGTCTTCGTCGGGAGCTTTTCTCGAGCAGTACTTC
CDR3aa: CASSPPSSSGAFLEQYF

d_gene: .
abundance: .
j_gene: TRBJ1-4
v_gene: TRBV29-1
CDR3nt: TGCAGCGTTGCCCAATACAGGGAAATACTGTTTTTT
CDR3aa: CSVAQYREILFF